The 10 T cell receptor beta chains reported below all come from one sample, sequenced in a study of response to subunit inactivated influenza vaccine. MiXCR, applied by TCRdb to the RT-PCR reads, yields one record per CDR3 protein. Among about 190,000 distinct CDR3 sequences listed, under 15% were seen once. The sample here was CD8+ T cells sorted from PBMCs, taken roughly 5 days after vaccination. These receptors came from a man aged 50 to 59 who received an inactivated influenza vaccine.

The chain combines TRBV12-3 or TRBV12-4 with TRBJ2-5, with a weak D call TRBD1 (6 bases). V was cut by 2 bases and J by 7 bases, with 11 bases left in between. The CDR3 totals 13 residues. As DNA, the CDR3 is TGTGCCAGCAGTTTAACAGGGTCGGGGACCCAGTACTTC. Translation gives CASSLTGSGTQYF.

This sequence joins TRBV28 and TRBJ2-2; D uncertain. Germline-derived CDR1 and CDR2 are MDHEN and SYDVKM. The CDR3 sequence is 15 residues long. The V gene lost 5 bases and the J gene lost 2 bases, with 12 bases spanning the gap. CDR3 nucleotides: TGTGCCAGCAGTCCACAGTCGGGTAACACCGGGGAGCTGTTTTTT. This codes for CASSPQSGNTGELFF. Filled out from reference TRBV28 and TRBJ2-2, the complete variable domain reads DVKVTQSSRYLVKRTGEKVFLECVQDMDHENMFWYRQDPGLGLRLIYFSYDVKMKEKGDIPEGYSVSREKKERFSLILESASTNQTSMYLCASSPQSGNTGELFFGEGSRLTVL.

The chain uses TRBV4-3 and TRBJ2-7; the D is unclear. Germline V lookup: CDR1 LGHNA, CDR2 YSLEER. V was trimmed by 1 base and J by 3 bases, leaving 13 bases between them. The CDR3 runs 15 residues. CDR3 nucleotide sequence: TGCGCCAGCAGCCAAGGTCAGGCCGGCTACTACGAGCAGTACTTC. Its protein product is CASSQGQAGYYEQYF.

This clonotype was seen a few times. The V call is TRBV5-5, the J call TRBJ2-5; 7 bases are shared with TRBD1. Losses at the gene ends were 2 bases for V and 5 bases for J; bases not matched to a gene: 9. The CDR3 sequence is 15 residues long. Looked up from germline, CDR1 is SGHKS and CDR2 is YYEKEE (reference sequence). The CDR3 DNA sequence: TGTGCCAGCAGCTTTGACAGGGTGTCAGGGGAGACCCAGTACTTC. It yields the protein CASSFDRVSGETQYF.

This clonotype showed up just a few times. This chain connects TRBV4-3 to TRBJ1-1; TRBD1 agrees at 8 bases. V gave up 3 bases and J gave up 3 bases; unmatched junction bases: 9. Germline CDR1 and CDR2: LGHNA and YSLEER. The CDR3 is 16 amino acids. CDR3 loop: CASSHTTGVGHTEAFF. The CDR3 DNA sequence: TGCGCCAGCAGCCACACGACAGGGGTAGGACACACTGAAGCTTTCTTT.

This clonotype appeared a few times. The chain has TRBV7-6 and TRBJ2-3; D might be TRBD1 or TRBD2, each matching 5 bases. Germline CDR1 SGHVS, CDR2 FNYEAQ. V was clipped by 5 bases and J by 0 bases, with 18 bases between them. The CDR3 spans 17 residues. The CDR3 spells CASSHDSGTSSTDTQYF. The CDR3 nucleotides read TGTGCCAGCAGCCACGACTCCGGGACGTCGAGCACAGATACGCAGTATTTT.

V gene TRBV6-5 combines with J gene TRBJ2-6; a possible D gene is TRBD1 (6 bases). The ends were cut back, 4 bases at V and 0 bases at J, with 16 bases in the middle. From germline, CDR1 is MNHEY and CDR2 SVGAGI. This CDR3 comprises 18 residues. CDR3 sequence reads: CASSFRRQAYSGANVLTF. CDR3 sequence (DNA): TGTGCCAGCAGTTTCCGGAGACAGGCCTACTCTGGGGCCAACGTCCTGACTTTC.

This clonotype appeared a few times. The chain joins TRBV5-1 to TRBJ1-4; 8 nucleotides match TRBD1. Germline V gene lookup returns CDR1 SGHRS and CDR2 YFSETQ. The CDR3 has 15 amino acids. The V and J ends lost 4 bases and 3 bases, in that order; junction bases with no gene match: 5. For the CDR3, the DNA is TGCGCCAGCAGCCCTGGGACAGGATCTAATGAAAAACTGTTTTTT. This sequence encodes CASSPGTGSNEKLFF.

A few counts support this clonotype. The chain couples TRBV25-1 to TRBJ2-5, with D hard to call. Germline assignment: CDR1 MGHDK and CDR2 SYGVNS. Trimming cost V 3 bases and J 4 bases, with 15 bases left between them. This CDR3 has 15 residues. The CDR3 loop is CASSEWLGERETQYF. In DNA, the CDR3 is TGTGCCAGCAGTGAGTGGCTAGGAGAGCGAGAGACCCAGTACTTC.

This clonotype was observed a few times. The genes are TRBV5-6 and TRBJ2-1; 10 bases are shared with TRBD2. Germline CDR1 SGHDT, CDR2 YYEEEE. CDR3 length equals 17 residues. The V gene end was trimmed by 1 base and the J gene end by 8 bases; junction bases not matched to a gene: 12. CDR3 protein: CASSLSRLAGTTDEQFF. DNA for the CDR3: TGTGCCAGCAGCTTGTCGAGACTAGCGGGCACGACGGATGAGCAGTTCTTC.